This T cell receptor beta chain was identified during a study of shared clonotypes between healthy human individuals (dated by TCRdb to the early 2020s). Background on the whole study: A few men and a couple of women, aged 18 to 49 years, made up the cohort. For each donor, CD4 naive and CD4 memory were each run on three plates, CD8 naive on two plates, and CD8 memory on one plate. To estimate repertoire size and how much clonotypes are shared between individuals, the study performed deep sequencing of blood TCR repertoires from about five healthy adults. Different laboratories and diverse techniques were used to prepare libraries and sequence TCR repertoires, to increase sequencing depth and limit assay-specific biases. Between about 0.94 and 8.9 billion PBMCs per donor were obtained by leukapheresis. On the study overall, not on this receptor specifically: Estimated clonotype richness was generally larger for naive than for memory subsets. Sampling was restricted to blood, and TCR repertoires in tissue are likely to differ from TCR repertoires in blood. The genetic and exposure-history diversity represented was limited by the small number of donors. Incomplete sequencing was indicated by rarefaction of sorted-subset datasets, despite the large sequencing depth. When a handful of donors were compared, the shared fraction of clonotypes was 5% to 6.5% for naive CD4, 3.5% to 4% for naive CD8, more than 2% for memory CD4, and less than 0.45% for memory CD8. Pairwise subsampling indicated that sequencing depth was expected to affect the degree of clonotype sharing among donors. Compared with non-shared clonotypes, the clonotypes found in all four sorted-subset donors had higher generation probabilities.

Healthy HIV-negative adults with no recently reported acute infections or vaccinations were included as donors. Only Caucasian adults living in Nashville, Tennessee, USA were represented among the donors. Magnetic negative selection was used to enrich CD4+ T cells, after which naive cells were positively selected on CD45RA and the negative fraction became the memory subset. After blood collection by leukapheresis, PBMCs were isolated using Ficoll-Histopaque density gradient centrifugation and then cryopreserved in the vapor phase of liquid nitrogen. Purity and quantity of every magnetically sorted T cell population were checked by analytical flow cytometry. From each sorted fraction, genomic DNA was isolated and quantified by UV absorbance on a Nanodrop 2000c. Using the deep immunoSEQ assay, multiplex PCR amplified TCR CDR3 regions from genomic DNA. For each cell subset, the extracted genomic DNA was distributed evenly across all wells of several immunoSEQ 96-well plates, and each plate served as one replicate. For sorted subsets, each replicate PCR was loaded with about 0.2 ug genomic DNA, equivalent to 30,000 or so T cell genomes. Purified libraries were quantified with a Qubit 3.0 fluorometer, sized on a Bioanalyzer 2100, and re-quantified with the KAPA Library Quantification kit. Each immunoSEQ 96-well plate was sequenced on its own single-read 150-cycle Illumina NextSeq 550 flow cell. For the original study's pipeline: Because the immunoSEQ output held only junctional sequences and lacked quality scores, the filtering could not match the filtering applied to full-length reads. Sequences were annotated with PyIR, a Python wrapper for IgBLAST v1.9, using IMGT germline references to assign V/J genes and CDR3. Any read was removed if the V/J assignment was weak (E-value above 1e-6), the CDR3 was missing, or the read contained stop codons, out-of-frame junctions, or ambiguous translated residues. V3J clonotypes were defined as sequences sharing an identical inferred V gene, J gene, and CDR3 amino acid sequence. Percentage overlap between repertoires was calculated by dividing the number of shared unique clonotypes by the size of the smaller repertoire. RTK rarefaction, the Chao1 estimator, and Recon v2.1 estimates of unobserved clonotypes were used to assess repertoire richness. Generation probabilities were computed with OLGA for all TCRbeta clonotypes obtained by the gDNA method from several donors. TCRdb holds this immuneACCESS table with in-frame rearrangements only. Some clones are missing; in checked studies, unresolved V genes explain under half, and the rest has no known cause. Clone size and the V and J calls come from that table; the DNA yielded D and trimming. This sample is represented by some 1 million clones; 75% of them were singletons. The top ten hold about 1.5% of the sample.

The CDR3 runs 15 amino acids, cysteine and phenylalanine included. The retained sequence is limited to the CDR3, 45 bases, with the frame set at the first base. CDR1 and CDR2, per the germline V gene, are KGHSH and LQKENI. Compared with germline, V lacks 1 base and J lacks 1 base; bases without a gene match: 3. This clone was found a few times. What antigen it recognizes has not been identified. Base qualities are not at hand, and no much larger clone is one base apart. This specimen includes other DNA sequences encoding the same CDR3. The chain is assembled from TRBV18 and TRBJ1-1, with 7 middle bases fitting TRBD1. Sequences were obtained from memory CD4+ T cells sorted from blood. According to the study, the label for this sample's cell subset or site signals: CD45RA-negative fraction. This clonotype originated in a young man in good health. This receptor carries the CDR3 CASSPRQGGNTEAFF. Read as DNA, the sequence is TGTGCCAGCTCACCACGTCAGGGGGGGAACACTGAAGCTTTCTTT. Extended through the reference TRBV18 and TRBJ1-1 proteins, this CDR3 yields the full variable domain: NAGVMQNPRHLVRRRGQEARLRCSPMKGHSHVYWYRQLPEEGLKFMVYLQKENIIDESGMPKERFSAEFPKEGPSILRIQQVVRGDSAAYFCASSPRQGGNTEAFFGQGTRLTVV.